The clone carrying this T cell receptor beta chain was counted a few times. Its antigen is not identified. Trimming cost V 11 bases and J 3 bases, with 19 bases left between them. Germline CDR1 is LNHDA and CDR2 is SQIVND (reference sequence). The CDR3 spans 15 residues. This sample was included in a study of T cells in Graves' hyperthyroidism and ophthalmopathy. Whole-study results and caveats: In the analysis, a 13 V-J model separated ophthalmopathy from stable hyperthyroidism. A median 6.5 months before onset, the model predicted ophthalmopathy. Peripheral blood also featured most of the thyroid clonotypes expanded above 0.001.

The TCR beta CDR3 regions underwent amplification using RNA transcripts as the source. The study used the HTBI primer set for a first-round RT-PCR of the TCR CDR3. TCRdb passed the multiplex PCR reads through MiXCR, listing each CDR3 protein once. The sample carries about 350,000 distinct CDR3 sequences, about 15% recorded once. Exclusions: uncontrolled infection, other autoimmune disease, pregnancy, lactation. The gene calls are TRBV19 and TRBJ2-2; no reliable D call. The sequence came from a woman in her thirties with Graves' hyperthyroidism. Input material: blood. As DNA, the CDR3 is TGTGCCTCCAGTTCCTTCGAGTTCCACACCGGGGAGCTGTTTTTT. Its translation is CASSSFEFHTGELFF.